The TCR beta chain under discussion was sequenced for a study of cytomegalovirus exposure and HLA in healthy donors. The V gene end was trimmed by 2 bases and the J gene end by 3 bases; junction bases not matched to a gene: 5. Germline V gene sequence: CDR1 SGHRS, CDR2 YFSETQ. The CDR3 loop spans 14 amino acids. At the time of sampling, donors were nominally healthy, though unrecorded immune exposures were likely. Primers included in the PCR were 60 Vbeta and 13 Jbeta primers. Profiled with immunoSEQ multiplex PCR; TCRdb holds only in-frame clones, not every one. The table records 150,000 to 200,000 clones, around three quarters of them present only once. Study-level results: Under in vitro conditions, a few CMV-associated chains were confirmed as specific for CMV antigens.

Notes on this clone: Its antigen is still unknown.

The J gene is TRBJ2-7, the V gene TRBV5-1; 7 bases agree with TRBD1. This TCR was recovered from a male donor in good health and CMV-seronegative. Source material: PBMCs. DNA of the CDR3: TGCGCCAGCAGCTTCACGACAGGGAACTACGAGCAGTACTTC. The encoded protein is CASSFTTGNYEQYF.